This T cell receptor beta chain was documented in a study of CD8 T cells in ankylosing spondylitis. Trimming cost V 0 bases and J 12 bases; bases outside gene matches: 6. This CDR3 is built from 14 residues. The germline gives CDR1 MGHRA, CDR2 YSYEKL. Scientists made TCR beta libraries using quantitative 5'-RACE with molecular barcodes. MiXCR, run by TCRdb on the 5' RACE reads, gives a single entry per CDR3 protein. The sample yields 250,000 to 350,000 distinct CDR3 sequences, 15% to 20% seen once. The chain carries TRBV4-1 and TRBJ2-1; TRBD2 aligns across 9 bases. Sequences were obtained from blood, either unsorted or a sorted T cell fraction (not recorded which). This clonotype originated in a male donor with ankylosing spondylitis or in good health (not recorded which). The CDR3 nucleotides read TGCGCCAGCAGCCAAGAGGTAGCGGGAGTAGTGCAGTTCTTC. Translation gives CASSQEVAGVVQFF.